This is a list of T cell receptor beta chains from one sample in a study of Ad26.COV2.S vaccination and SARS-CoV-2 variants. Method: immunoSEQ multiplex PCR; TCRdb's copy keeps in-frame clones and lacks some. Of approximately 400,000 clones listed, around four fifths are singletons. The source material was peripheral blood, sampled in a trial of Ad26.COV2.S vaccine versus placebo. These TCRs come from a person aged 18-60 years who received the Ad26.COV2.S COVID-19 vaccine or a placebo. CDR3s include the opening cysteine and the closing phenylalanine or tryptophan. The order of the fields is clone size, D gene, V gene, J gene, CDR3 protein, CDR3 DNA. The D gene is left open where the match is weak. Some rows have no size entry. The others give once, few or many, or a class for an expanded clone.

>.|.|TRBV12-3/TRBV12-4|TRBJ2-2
CASNRQGPGELFF
TGTGCCAGCAATAGGCAGGGACCCGGGGAGCTGTTTTTT
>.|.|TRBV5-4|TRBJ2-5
CASSQTPGSRETQYF
TGTGCCAGCAGCCAAACCCCAGGGTCCCGGGAGACCCAGTACTTC
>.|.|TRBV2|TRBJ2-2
CASKGTLNTGELFF
TGTGCCAGCAAGGGGACGTTGAACACCGGGGAGCTGTTTTTT
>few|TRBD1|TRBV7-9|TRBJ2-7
CASSWTGRDEQYF
TGTGCCAGCAGCTGGACAGGGCGGGACGAGCAGTACTTC
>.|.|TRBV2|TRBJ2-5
CASTPNGGSETQYF
TGTGCCAGCACCCCAAACGGGGGATCAGAGACCCAGTACTTC
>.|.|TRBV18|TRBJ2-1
CASSSKAGGASGEQFF
TGTGCCAGCTCATCTAAGGCTGGGGGGGCCTCTGGTGAGCAGTTCTTC
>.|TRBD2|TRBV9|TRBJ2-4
CASSITSGSGAKNIQYF
TGTGCCAGCAGCATTACTAGCGGGAGTGGGGCCAAAAACATTCAGTACTTC
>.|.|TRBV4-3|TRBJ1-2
CASSRATPTYGYTF
TGCGCCAGCAGCCGAGCGACGCCGACCTATGGCTACACCTTC
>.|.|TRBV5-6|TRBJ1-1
CASSFMGTRAEAFF
TGTGCCAGCAGCTTTATGGGGACGCGCGCTGAAGCTTTCTTT
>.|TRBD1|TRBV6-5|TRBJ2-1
CASSLAGTVNNEQFF
TGTGCCAGCAGTCTCGCCGGGACAGTGAACAATGAGCAGTTCTTC
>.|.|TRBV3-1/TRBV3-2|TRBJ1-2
CASSQKAANYGYTF
TGTGCCAGCAGCCAAAAGGCAGCTAACTATGGCTACACCTTC
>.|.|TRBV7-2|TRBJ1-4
CASSFGQFGTNEKLFF
TGTGCCAGCAGCTTCGGACAGTTTGGAACTAATGAAAAACTGTTTTTT
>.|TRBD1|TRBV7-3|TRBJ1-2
CTSSPGDSRRNGGYTF
TGTACCAGCAGTCCTGGGGACAGCCGCCGGAATGGTGGCTACACCTTC
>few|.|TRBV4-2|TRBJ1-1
CASSQEASTGEAFF
TGTGCCAGCAGCCAAGAAGCATCTACTGGCGAAGCTTTCTTT
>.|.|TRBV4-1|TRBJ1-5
CASSQVWPANQPQHF
TGCGCCAGCAGCCAAGTTTGGCCGGCAAATCAGCCCCAGCATTTT
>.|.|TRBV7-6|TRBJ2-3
CASSQHGDTDTQYF
TGTGCCAGCAGCCAACATGGGGACACAGATACGCAGTATTTT
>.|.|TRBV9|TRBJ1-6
CASSVTGNQDNSPLHF
TGTGCCAGCAGCGTAACAGGGAATCAGGACAATTCACCCCTCCACTTT
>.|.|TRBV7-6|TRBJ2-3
CASSFYVSGGGDTQYF
TGTGCCAGCAGCTTTTATGTTAGCGGAGGTGGAGATACGCAGTATTTT
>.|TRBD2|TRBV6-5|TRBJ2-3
CASGGGYTDTQYF
TGTGCCAGTGGGGGGGGGTACACAGATACGCAGTATTTT
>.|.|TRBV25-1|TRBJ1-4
CASRGAGGHEKLFF
TGTGCCAGCAGGGGGGCCGGGGGCCATGAAAAACTGTTTTTT
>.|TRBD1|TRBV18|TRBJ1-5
CASSGTGAGRRNQPQHF
TGTGCCAGCTCAGGGACAGGGGCAGGGAGGCGCAATCAGCCCCAGCATTTT
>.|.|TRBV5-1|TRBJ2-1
CASSFIPGEWQFF
TGCGCCAGCAGCTTCATACCAGGAGAGTGGCAGTTCTTC
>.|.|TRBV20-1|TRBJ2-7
CGFQILYEQYF
TGCGGATTCCAAATCCTCTACGAGCAGTACTTC
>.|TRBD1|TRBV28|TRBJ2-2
CASNRGLRTGELFF
TGTGCCAGCAACAGGGGGCTTCGGACCGGGGAGCTGTTTTTT
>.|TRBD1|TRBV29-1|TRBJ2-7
CSVAGDRVGREQYF
TGCAGCGTCGCGGGGGACAGGGTAGGCCGCGAGCAGTACTTC
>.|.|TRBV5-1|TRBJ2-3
CASSSAAGRTDTQYF
TGCGCCAGCAGCTCGGCCGCTGGGCGCACAGATACGCAGTATTTT
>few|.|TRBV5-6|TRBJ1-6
CASSLGQNNSPLHF
TGTGCCAGCAGCTTGGGGCAGAATAATTCACCCCTCCACTTT
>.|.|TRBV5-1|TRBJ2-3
CASRIGDTQYF
TGCGCCAGCAGGATAGGGGATACGCAGTATTTT
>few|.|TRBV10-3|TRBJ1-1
CATGTVNTEAFF
TGTGCCACGGGGACCGTGAACACTGAAGCTTTCTTT
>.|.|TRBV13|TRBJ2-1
CASSGRLGDEQFF
TGTGCCAGCAGCGGGAGACTAGGCGATGAGCAGTTCTTC
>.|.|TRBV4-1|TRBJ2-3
CASSQVYPPDTQYF
TGCGCCAGCAGCCAAGTTTACCCCCCAGATACGCAGTATTTT
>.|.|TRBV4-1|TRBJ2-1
CAIRGPYNEQFF
TGCGCCATCAGGGGACCCTACAATGAGCAGTTCTTC
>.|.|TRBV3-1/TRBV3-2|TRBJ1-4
CASSQDYEKLFF
TGTGCCAGCAGCCAAGATTATGAAAAACTGTTTTTT
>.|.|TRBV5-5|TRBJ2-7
CASSFGGHSYEQYF
TGTGCCAGCAGCTTTGGAGGGCATTCCTACGAGCAGTACTTC
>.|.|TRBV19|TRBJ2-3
CASSPRVGLDTQYF
TGTGCCTCCAGCCCGCGGGTCGGTCTCGATACGCAGTATTTT
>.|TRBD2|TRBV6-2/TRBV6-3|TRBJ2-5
CASSYGLAGGETQYF
TGTGCCAGCAGTTACGGCCTAGCGGGAGGAGAGACCCAGTACTTC
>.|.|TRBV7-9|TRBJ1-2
CASSTLTGGLVGYTF
TGTGCCAGCAGCACCTTGACCGGGGGCTTAGTTGGCTACACCTTC
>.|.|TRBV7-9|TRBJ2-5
CASSLGRVETQYF
TGTGCCAGCAGCTTAGGGAGGGTGGAGACCCAGTACTTC
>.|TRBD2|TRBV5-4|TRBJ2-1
CASSEETSGRRTYNEQFF
TGTGCCAGCAGCGAGGAGACTAGCGGGAGGAGGACCTACAATGAGCAGTTCTTC
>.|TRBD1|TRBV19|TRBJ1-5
CASRGGARMNQPQHF
TGTGCCAGTAGAGGGGGCGCGAGGATGAATCAGCCCCAGCATTTT
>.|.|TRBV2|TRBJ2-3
CASNRVGTDTQYF
TGTGCCAGCAACAGGGTTGGGACAGATACGCAGTATTTT
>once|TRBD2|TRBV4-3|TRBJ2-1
CASSQVGLAGGEQFF
TGCGCCAGCAGCCAAGTGGGACTAGCGGGGGGGGAGCAGTTCTTC
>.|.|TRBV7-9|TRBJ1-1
CASSLMGVTEAFF
TGTGCCAGCAGCTTAATGGGGGTTACTGAAGCTTTCTTT